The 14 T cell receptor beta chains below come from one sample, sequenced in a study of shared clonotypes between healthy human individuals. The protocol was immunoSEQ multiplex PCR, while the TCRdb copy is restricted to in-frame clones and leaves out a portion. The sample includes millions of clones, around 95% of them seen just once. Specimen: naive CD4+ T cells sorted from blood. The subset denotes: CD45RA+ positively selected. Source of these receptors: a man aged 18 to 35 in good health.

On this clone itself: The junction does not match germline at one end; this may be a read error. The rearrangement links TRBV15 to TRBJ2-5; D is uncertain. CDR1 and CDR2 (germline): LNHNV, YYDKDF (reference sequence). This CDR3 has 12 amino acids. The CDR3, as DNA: TGTGCCACCAGCAGAGATCTGATCGATAGGGACTTC. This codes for CATSRDLIDRDF.

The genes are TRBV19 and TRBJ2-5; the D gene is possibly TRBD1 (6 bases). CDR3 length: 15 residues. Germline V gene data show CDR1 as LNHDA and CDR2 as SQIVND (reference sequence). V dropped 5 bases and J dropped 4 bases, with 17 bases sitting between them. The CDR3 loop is CASSFHQGLGETQYF. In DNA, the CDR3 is TGTGCCAGTAGTTTCCACCAGGGGTTGGGAGAGACCCAGTACTTC.

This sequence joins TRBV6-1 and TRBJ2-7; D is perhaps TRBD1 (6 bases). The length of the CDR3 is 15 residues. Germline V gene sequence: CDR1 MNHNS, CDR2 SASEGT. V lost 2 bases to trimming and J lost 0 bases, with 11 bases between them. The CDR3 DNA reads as TGTGCCAGCAGTGAACGGCCAGGGGTCTCCTACGAGCAGTACTTC. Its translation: CASSERPGVSYEQYF.

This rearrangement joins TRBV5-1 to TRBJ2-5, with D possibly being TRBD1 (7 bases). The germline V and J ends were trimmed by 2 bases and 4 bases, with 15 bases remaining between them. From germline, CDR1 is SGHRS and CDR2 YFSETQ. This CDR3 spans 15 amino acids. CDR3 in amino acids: CASSLTRGAVETQYF. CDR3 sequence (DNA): TGCGCCAGCAGCTTAACCAGGGGGGCGGTAGAGACCCAGTACTTC.

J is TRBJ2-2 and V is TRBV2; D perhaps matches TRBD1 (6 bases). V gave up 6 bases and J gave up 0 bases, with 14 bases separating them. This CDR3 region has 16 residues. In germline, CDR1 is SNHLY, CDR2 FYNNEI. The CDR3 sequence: CASRGTGTSNTGELFF. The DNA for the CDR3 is TGTGCCAGCAGAGGGACCGGGACATCGAACACCGGGGAGCTGTTTTTT.

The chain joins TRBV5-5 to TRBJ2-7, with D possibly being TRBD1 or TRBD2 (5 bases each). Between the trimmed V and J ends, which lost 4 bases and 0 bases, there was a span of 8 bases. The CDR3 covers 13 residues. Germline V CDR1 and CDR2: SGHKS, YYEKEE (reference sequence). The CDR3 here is CASSHGTSYEQYF. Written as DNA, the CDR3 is TGTGCCAGCAGCCACGGGACCTCCTACGAGCAGTACTTC.

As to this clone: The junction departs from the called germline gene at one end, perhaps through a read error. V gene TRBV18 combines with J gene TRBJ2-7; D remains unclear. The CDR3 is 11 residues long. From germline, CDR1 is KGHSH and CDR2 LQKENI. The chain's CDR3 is CASSPLEEIHF. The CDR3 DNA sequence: TGTGCCAGCTCACCGCTAGAGGAAATACACTTC.

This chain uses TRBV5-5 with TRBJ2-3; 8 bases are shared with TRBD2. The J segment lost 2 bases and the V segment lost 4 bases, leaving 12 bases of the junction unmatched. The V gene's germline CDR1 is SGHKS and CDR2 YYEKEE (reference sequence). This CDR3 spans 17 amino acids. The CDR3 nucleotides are TGTGCCAGCAGCCTGAGGACTAGCCTCAGCCTCACAGATACGCAGTATTTT. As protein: CASSLRTSLSLTDTQYF.

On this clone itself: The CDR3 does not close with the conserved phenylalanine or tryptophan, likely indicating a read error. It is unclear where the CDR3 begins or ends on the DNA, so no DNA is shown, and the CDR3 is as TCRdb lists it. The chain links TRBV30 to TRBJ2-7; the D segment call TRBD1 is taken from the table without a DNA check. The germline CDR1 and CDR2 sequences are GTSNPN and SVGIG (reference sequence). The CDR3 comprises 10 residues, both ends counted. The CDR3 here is CAWSKETDWI.

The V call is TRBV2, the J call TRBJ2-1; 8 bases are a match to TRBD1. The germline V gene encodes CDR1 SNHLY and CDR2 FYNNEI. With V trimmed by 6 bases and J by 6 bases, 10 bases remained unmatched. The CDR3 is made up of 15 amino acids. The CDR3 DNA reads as TGTGCCAGCAGACCCGACAGGGGTGGGTCCAATGAGCAGTTCTTC. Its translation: CASRPDRGGSNEQFF.

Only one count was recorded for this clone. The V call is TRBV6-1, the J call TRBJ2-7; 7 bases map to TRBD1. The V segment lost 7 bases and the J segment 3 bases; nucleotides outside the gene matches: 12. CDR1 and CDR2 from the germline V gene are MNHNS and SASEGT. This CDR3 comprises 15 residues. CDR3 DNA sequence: TGTGCCAGCACCGGAAGGGCAGGGGGAAACTACGAGCAGTACTTC. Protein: CASTGRAGGNYEQYF.

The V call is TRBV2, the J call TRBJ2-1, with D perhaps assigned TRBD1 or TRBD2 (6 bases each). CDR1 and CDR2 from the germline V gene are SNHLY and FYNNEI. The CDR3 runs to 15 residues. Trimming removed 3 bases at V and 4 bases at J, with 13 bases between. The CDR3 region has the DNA TGTGCCAGCAGTGATCGGAGGGGGGCATACAATGAGCAGTTCTTC. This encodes CASSDRRGAYNEQFF.

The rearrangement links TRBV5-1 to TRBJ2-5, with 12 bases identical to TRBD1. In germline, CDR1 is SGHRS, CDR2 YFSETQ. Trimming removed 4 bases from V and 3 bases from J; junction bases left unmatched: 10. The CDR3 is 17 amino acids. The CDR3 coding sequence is TGCGCCAGCAGCCCAAGACTGGGGACAGGGGGCGAAGAGACCCAGTACTTC. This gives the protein CASSPRLGTGGEETQYF.

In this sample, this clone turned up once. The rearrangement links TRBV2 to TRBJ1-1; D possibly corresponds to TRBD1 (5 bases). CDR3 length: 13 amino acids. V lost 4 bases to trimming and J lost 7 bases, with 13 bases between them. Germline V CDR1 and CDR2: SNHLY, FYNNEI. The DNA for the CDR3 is TGTGCCAGCAGTGTGGGACCAAACCTTGAAGCTTTCTTT. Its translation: CASSVGPNLEAFF.